The next 17 T cell receptor beta chains were all read from a single sample in a study of blood T cell repertoires in COVID-19. Using immunoSEQ multiplex PCR, the repertoire was profiled, and TCRdb retains in-frame clones only, with some absent. The sample lists roughly 300,000 clones, roughly 83% occurring once. Material for sequencing was peripheral blood. Source of these receptors: a woman aged 50 to 60 with acute or convalescent COVID-19.

V usage is TRBV7-9 and J usage is TRBJ2-3; possible D gene TRBD1, 6 bases. This CDR3 contains 16 residues. V lost 1 base and J 3 bases, leaving 14 bases between the germline ends. The germline V gene encodes CDR1 SEHNR and CDR2 FQNEAQ (reference sequence). As DNA, the CDR3 is TGTGCCAGCAGCTTAGGACAGGTGGGGGTTACAGATACGCAGTATTTT. This codes for CASSLGQVGVTDTQYF.

This clone was picked up a small number of times. One end of the junction varies from germline; a read error may be responsible. The J gene is TRBJ2-1, the V gene TRBV28, with TRBD2 matching over 7 bases. Germline loops: CDR1 MDHEN, CDR2 SYDVKM. The CDR3 length is 13 residues. CDR3 DNA sequence: TGTGCCAGCAGAGGGACTATCGGTCTTGGGCTGATCTTC. Encoded protein: CASRGTIGLGLIF.

The chain couples TRBV15 to TRBJ2-7, with TRBD1 matching over 9 bases. Trimming took 2 bases from V and 2 from J; bases not matched to a gene: 10. CDR3 length equals 17 residues. Looked up from germline, CDR1 is LNHNV and CDR2 is YYDKDF (reference sequence). CDR3 amino acids: CATSRPGTGFITYEQYF. As DNA, the CDR3 is TGTGCCACCAGCAGACCCGGGACAGGGTTTATCACCTACGAGCAGTACTTC.

Concerning this clone: One end of the junction is discordant with germline, which a read error may explain. The chain recombines TRBV27 with TRBJ2-7; the match to TRBD1 covers 9 bases. Germline lookup yields CDR1 MNHEY and CDR2 SMNVEV (reference sequence). The CDR3 is 15 residues long. DNA of the CDR3: TGTGCCAGCGGTTTTGGGGACAGGGTCTCCTACGAGCAGTACTTC. This translates into CASGFGDRVSYEQYF.

The chain uses TRBV5-1 and TRBJ1-1; D might be TRBD1 (5 bases). Per germline, CDR1 SGHRS and CDR2 YFSETQ. The V and J ends lost 0 bases and 11 bases respectively, with 20 bases between them. The CDR3 spans 15 residues. This CDR3 is CASSLGGPGLGDAFF. The DNA for the CDR3 is TGCGCCAGCAGCTTGGGGGGCCCGGGACTAGGGGATGCTTTCTTT.

The rearrangement uses TRBV27 and TRBJ2-3; 8 nucleotides align to TRBD2. Germline lookup yields CDR1 MNHEY and CDR2 SMNVEV (reference sequence). V shed 5 bases, J shed 3 bases, and the junction held 13 bases outside the gene matches. The CDR3 has 17 amino acids. This CDR3 is CASSASSGLVLTDTQYF. CDR3 coding DNA: TGTGCCAGCAGTGCCTCCTCGGGACTAGTCCTAACAGATACGCAGTATTTT.

This rearrangement joins TRBV5-1 to TRBJ1-2, with D perhaps matching TRBD1 (6 bases). The CDR3 runs 15 residues. Per the germline V gene, CDR1 is SGHRS and CDR2 is YFSETQ. V was cut by 4 bases and J by 0 bases, with 13 bases left in between. The CDR3 region is CASSIGQPANYGYTF. The CDR3 nucleotides are TGCGCCAGCAGCATTGGACAGCCTGCTAACTATGGCTACACCTTC. Looking up the rest from reference TRBV5-1 and TRBJ1-2 gives the full variable domain: KAGVTQTPRYLIKTRGQQVTLSCSPISGHRSVSWYQQTPGQGLQFLFEYFSETQRNKGNFPGRFSGRQFSNSRSEMNVSTLELGDSALYLCASSIGQPANYGYTFGSGTRLTVV.

V usage is TRBV27 and J usage is TRBJ2-5, with 10 bases aligning to TRBD2. The CDR3 covers 15 residues. V was clipped by 6 bases and J by 4 bases; unmatched bases: 8. From germline, CDR1 is MNHEY and CDR2 SMNVEV (reference sequence). Here the CDR3 DNA reads TGTGCCAGCAGATTTCTTCTAGCGGGAGTAGAGACCCAGTACTTC. Amino acid sequence: CASRFLLAGVETQYF.

The count of this clone is one. This chain uses TRBV2 with TRBJ2-1; 9 nucleotides agree with TRBD2. This CDR3 region has 15 residues. Germline V gives CDR1 SNHLY, CDR2 FYNNEI. V was clipped by 6 bases and J by 0 bases; unmatched bases: 3. The CDR3 is CASRSSGSSYNEQFF. The CDR3 nucleotides read TGTGCCAGCAGGAGTAGCGGGAGCTCCTACAATGAGCAGTTCTTC. Looking up the rest from reference TRBV2 and TRBJ2-1 gives the full variable domain: EPEVTQTPSHQVTQMGQEVILRCVPISNHLYFYWYRQILGQKVEFLVSFYNNEISEKSEIFDDQFSVERPDGSNFTLKIRSTKLEDSAMYFCASRSSGSSYNEQFFGPGTRLTVL.

The rearrangement joins TRBV5-1 to TRBJ1-1, with D maybe TRBD1 (6 bases). The germline V and J ends were trimmed by 4 bases and 4 bases, with 17 bases remaining between them. Per the germline V gene, CDR1 is SGHRS and CDR2 is YFSETQ. The CDR3 totals 15 residues. CDR3 sequence: CASSVILGASTEAFF. The CDR3, as DNA: TGCGCCAGCAGCGTTATATTGGGGGCTAGCACTGAAGCTTTCTTT.

The genes are TRBV9 and TRBJ2-1; D remains unclear. V was cut by 0 bases and J by 2 bases, with 6 bases left in between. The germline CDR1 and CDR2 sequences are SGDLS and YYNGEE. The CDR3 totals 14 residues. Here the CDR3 DNA reads TGTGCCAGCAGCGTAGACTCCGCCTACAATGAGCAGTTCTTC. Its protein product is CASSVDSAYNEQFF.

This chain links TRBV27 with TRBJ1-2; 7 nucleotides agree with TRBD1. The CDR3 consists of 14 residues. V lost 0 bases and J lost 11; bases outside the gene matches: 9. Germline-derived CDR1 and CDR2 are MNHEY and SMNVEV (reference sequence). The CDR3 protein is CASSLSSAGGRYTF. The DNA of the CDR3 is TGTGCCAGCAGTTTATCTTCTGCAGGGGGGCGATACACCTTC.

The V call is TRBV18, the J call TRBJ1-3; perhaps TRBD1 as D (5 bases). V was cut by 3 bases and J by 4 bases, with 13 bases left in between. CDR3 length: 15 residues. CDR1 KGHSH and CDR2 LQKENI come from the germline V gene. The CDR3 DNA is TGTGCCAGCTCACCGACGAGGGGACTCGGAAACACCATATATTTT. It codes for CASSPTRGLGNTIYF.

About this clone: This sample also contains other DNA sequences that code for the same CDR3. The V call is TRBV19, the J call TRBJ2-5, with D possibly TRBD1 on 5 matching bases. The CDR3 is 15 residues long. Germline assignment: CDR1 LNHDA and CDR2 SQIVND (reference sequence). V dropped 3 bases and J dropped 1 base, with 12 bases sitting between them. CDR3 nucleotide sequence: TGTGCCAGTAGTATTCTGGCAGGGCGCCAAGAGACCCAGTACTTC. Translation gives CASSILAGRQETQYF.

This rearrangement joins TRBV19 to TRBJ2-3, with 9 bases fitting TRBD2. V dropped 8 bases and J dropped 2; count of bases not matched to a gene: 8. The CDR3 extends over 15 amino acids. Germline V CDR1 and CDR2: LNHDA, SQIVND (reference sequence). CDR3 loop: CASRNLAGATDTQYF. The CDR3 DNA is TGTGCCAGTCGTAATTTAGCGGGGGCCACAGATACGCAGTATTTT.

The chain recombines TRBV9 with TRBJ1-1, with unresolved D. Germline lookup yields CDR1 SGDLS and CDR2 YYNGEE. Deletions cut 4 bases from V and 0 bases from J, with 4 bases between. The CDR3 consists of 12 residues. For the CDR3, the DNA is TGTGCCAGCAGCCCCGTGAACACTGAAGCTTTCTTT. It encodes CASSPVNTEAFF. The full variable domain, with the rest looked up from reference TRBV9 and TRBJ1-1, is DSGVTQTPKHLITATGQRVTLRCSPRSGDLSVYWYQQSLDQGLQFLIQYYNGEERAKGNILERFSAQQFPDLHSELNLSSLELGDSALYFCASSPVNTEAFFGQGTRLTVV.

Only one count was recorded for this clone. V gene TRBV5-1 combines with J gene TRBJ2-7, with 7 bases lining up with TRBD1. This CDR3 contains 14 residues. Losses at the gene ends were 5 bases for V and 5 bases for J; bases not matched to a gene: 10. Germline lookup yields CDR1 SGHRS and CDR2 YFSETQ. CDR3 region: CASSTGTDPHEQYF. The CDR3 DNA reads TGCGCCAGCAGTACCGGGACAGACCCACACGAGCAGTACTTC.